The 5 T cell receptor beta chains in this list originate from one sample, sequenced in a study of shared clonotypes between healthy human individuals. Sequencing used immunoSEQ multiplex PCR; TCRdb keeps in-frame clones, though not all of them. This sample has about 1.1 million clones, with approximately 77% found just once. Material for sequencing was memory CD4+ T cells from PBMCs. This sample's subset: CD45RA-negative fraction. Source of these receptors: a man aged 18 to 30 in good health. Some clones in this sample may be carry-over from other donors' samples.

The V and J genes are TRBV18 and TRBJ1-1; maybe TRBD1 (5 bases). The CDR3 runs to 14 residues. The germline gives CDR1 KGHSH, CDR2 LQKENI. V was cut by 3 bases and J by 4 bases, with 12 bases left in between. CDR3 DNA: TGTGCCAGCTCACCGGACGGGGGGGGCACTGAAGCTTTCTTT. This codes for CASSPDGGGTEAFF.

The J gene is TRBJ2-1, the V gene TRBV5-4; no clear D gene. Per the germline V gene, CDR1 is SGHNT and CDR2 is YYREEE (reference sequence). The CDR3 loop spans 15 amino acids. V lost 4 bases to trimming and J lost 2 bases, with 13 bases between them. The CDR3 DNA follows: TGTGCCAGCAGCGGCCCCTACGGAGCCTACAATGAGCAGTTCTTC. Protein: CASSGPYGAYNEQFF.

CDR3 DNA sequence: TGTGCCAGCAGTGAATCGGGTGGATGGGGCGGGCCCCAGCATTTT. Translating it yields CASSESGGWGGPQHF. The genes are TRBV6-1 and TRBJ1-5, with D perhaps TRBD1 (5 bases). The CDR3 is 15 amino acids. Trimming removed 2 bases from V and 9 bases from J, with 17 bases in between. CDR1 and CDR2 from the germline V gene are MNHNS and SASEGT.

This chain uses TRBV11-3 with TRBJ2-3; D is uncertain. The V gene lost 5 bases and the J gene lost 6 bases, with 12 bases spanning the gap. The CDR3 consists of 13 residues. CDR1 is SGHNT, CDR2 YENEEA, per germline. The CDR3 DNA sequence: TGTGCCAGCAGCGTTCAAGCCAGGGATACGCAGTATTTT. Amino acid sequence: CASSVQARDTQYF.

The chain links TRBV5-6 to TRBJ2-5; 10 positions agree with TRBD1. This CDR3 has 14 amino acids. V lost 4 bases, J lost 6 bases, and 6 bases stayed unmatched. CDR1 and CDR2 (germline): SGHDT, YYEEEE. The CDR3 sequence is CASSPTGGAKTQYF. The CDR3 region has the DNA TGTGCCAGCAGCCCGACAGGGGGCGCAAAGACCCAGTACTTC.